This TCR beta chain is from a study of blood T cell repertoires in COVID-19. The overall study: The United States, Italy and Spain provided the acute and convalescent COVID-19 samples. Sample material is recorded as cDNA or gDNA derived from T cells, B-cell-depleted T cells, or PBMCs.

Germline V lookup: CDR1 MNHNS, CDR2 SASEGT. Trimming removed 0 bases from V and 1 base from J; junction bases left unmatched: 13. CDR3 length: 20 amino acids. In the original analysis: Estimation of nucleated cell counts was performed using reference gene primer amplification. Repertoires were generated with immunoSEQ multiplex PCR, while TCRdb's copy carries only in-frame clones and drops some. Clone size and V and J calls were adopted from that table, with D and trimming inferred from the DNA. The sample holds a few hundred thousand clones; more than 80% are singletons and the top ten take roughly 6.7%.

This chain connects TRBV6-1 to TRBJ2-2, with 8 bases aligning to TRBD2. The sequenced sample was peripheral blood. The source of this sequence is a man younger than 35 who had recovered from COVID-19. The DNA for the CDR3 is TGTGCCAGCAGTGAAGCGAGGGGGGTGAGGCTAGCGGGGAACACCGGGGAGCTGTTTTTT. Its protein product is CASSEARGVRLAGNTGELFF.